One sample yielded the 25 T cell receptor beta chains listed below, sequenced in a study of cytomegalovirus exposure and HLA in healthy donors. Primers: 60 Vbeta forward and 13 Jbeta reverse. Data came from immunoSEQ multiplex PCR; TCRdb stores just in-frame clones and leaves some out. The top ten hold roughly 2% of the sample, which has approximately 90,000 clones, approximately 82% seen once. Sequenced: PBMCs. Receptors originate from a man aged 35 to 55 in good health and CMV-seronegative.

The chain carries TRBV11-2 and TRBJ2-2; weak D call: TRBD1 (6 bases). The germline V and J ends were trimmed by 1 base and 2 bases, with 11 bases remaining between them. The CDR3 is 16 residues long. Germline assignment: CDR1 SGHAT and CDR2 FQNNGV. For the CDR3, the DNA is TGTGCCAGCAGCTTAGGGCAGGGGTATAACACCGGGGAGCTGTTTTTT. Protein product: CASSLGQGYNTGELFF.

The chain is built from TRBV25-1 and TRBJ1-5, with 9 bases lining up with TRBD1. Looked up from germline, CDR1 is MGHDK and CDR2 is SYGVNS. V was pared by 10 bases and J by 2 bases, with 18 bases of the junction left unmatched. This CDR3 is 18 amino acids long. The CDR3 DNA follows: TGTGCCAACGGGGGGTGGTTAACGGGACAGGGCTGCAATCAGCCCCAGCATTTT. Translated, it gives CANGGWLTGQGCNQPQHF.

V gene TRBV5-4 combines with J gene TRBJ2-5, with D perhaps matching TRBD1 (6 bases). CDR1 is SGHNT, CDR2 YYREEE, per germline (reference sequence). This CDR3 spans 15 amino acids. V lost 0 bases, J lost 5 bases, and 14 bases lay in between. In DNA form, the CDR3 reads TGTGCCAGCAGCTTGGTCGACAGGACGGCGGAGACCCAGTACTTC. Its translation: CASSLVDRTAETQYF. Supplemented by reference TRBV5-4 and TRBJ2-5, the full variable domain reads ETGVTQSPTHLIKTRGQQVTLRCSSQSGHNTVSWYQQALGQGPQFIFQYYREEENGRGNFPPRFSGLQFPNYSSELNVNALELDDSALYLCASSLVDRTAETQYFGPGTRLLVL.

The genes are TRBV13 and TRBJ2-2, with D possibly TRBD1 on 7 matching bases. Trimming took 3 bases from V and 4 from J, leaving 15 bases between them. This CDR3 is 16 amino acids long. CDR1 and CDR2 from the germline V gene are PRHDT and FYEKMQ (reference sequence). Here the CDR3 reads CASSLRQGGGTGELFF. In DNA, the CDR3 is TGTGCCAGCAGCTTGCGACAGGGAGGCGGCACCGGGGAGCTGTTTTTT. Based on the CDR3 plus reference TRBV13 and TRBJ2-2, the full variable domain is AAGVIQSPRHLIKEKRETATLKCYPIPRHDTVYWYQQGPGQDPQFLISFYEKMQSDKGSIPDRFSAQQFSDYHSELNMSSLELGDSALYFCASSLRQGGGTGELFFGEGSRLTVL.

This rearrangement joins TRBV9 to TRBJ2-2; 10 nucleotides align to TRBD2. CDR1 SGDLS and CDR2 YYNGEE come from the germline V gene. J was trimmed by 6 bases and V by 3 bases; bases with no gene match: 11. The CDR3 runs to 17 residues. The DNA for the CDR3 is TGTGCCAGCAGCGCAAGACCTAGCGGGAGTGTGGCCGGGGAGCTGTTTTTT. Its translation is CASSARPSGSVAGELFF.

The rearrangement joins TRBV7-9 to TRBJ1-4; possible D gene TRBD1, 5 bases. The CDR3 runs to 12 residues. Trimming removed 5 bases at V and 7 bases at J, with 8 bases between. Germline V gene lookup returns CDR1 SEHNR and CDR2 FQNEAQ (reference sequence). The CDR3 bases are TGTGCCAGCAGCCCCCAGGGTGAAAAACTGTTTTTT. This encodes CASSPQGEKLFF.

This clone was seen only a few times. V is TRBV25-1 and J is TRBJ2-1; 8 bases match TRBD2. Germline V gene lookup returns CDR1 MGHDK and CDR2 SYGVNS. The junction had 9 bases not matched to a gene; V was cut back by 2 bases and J by 9 bases. CDR3 length: 15 amino acids. The CDR3, as DNA: TGTGCCAGCAGTGAAGTGTTGGGGGCGGGGGGTGAGCAGTTCTTC. Translating it yields CASSEVLGAGGEQFF. Drawing the rest from reference TRBV25-1 and TRBJ2-1, the complete variable domain is EADIYQTPRYLVIGTGKKITLECSQTMGHDKMYWYQQDPGMELHLIHYSYGVNSTEKGDLSSESTVSRIRTEHFPLTLESARPSHTSQYLCASSEVLGAGGEQFFGPGTRLTVL.

This clone has only one observation. The chain employs TRBV11-2 and TRBJ1-2; D not certain. The V gene lost 5 bases and the J gene lost 2 bases, with 15 bases spanning the gap. The CDR3 length is 15 residues. CDR1 is SGHAT and CDR2 is FQNNGV in the germline V gene. The CDR3 here is CASSVGRRLNYGYTF. The CDR3 DNA is TGTGCCAGCAGCGTAGGGCGGCGACTGAACTATGGCTACACCTTC.

This sequence joins TRBV28 and TRBJ2-2; D remains ambiguous. The V and J ends lost 6 bases and 4 bases respectively, with 15 bases between them. Germline V gene data show CDR1 as MDHEN and CDR2 as SYDVKM. The CDR3 runs 15 residues. CDR3 sequence (DNA): TGTGCCAGCAGCCCACCGACTTACCGCACCGGGGAGCTGTTTTTT. Amino acids: CASSPPTYRTGELFF. Full variable domain (rest looked up from reference TRBV28 and TRBJ2-2): DVKVTQSSRYLVKRTGEKVFLECVQDMDHENMFWYRQDPGLGLRLIYFSYDVKMKEKGDIPEGYSVSREKKERFSLILESASTNQTSMYLCASSPPTYRTGELFFGEGSRLTVL.

V gene TRBV19 combines with J gene TRBJ2-7; 8 nucleotides match TRBD1. With 4 bases clipped from V and 5 bases from J, the junction kept 4 bases outside the gene matches. Germline CDR1 is LNHDA and CDR2 is SQIVND (reference sequence). The CDR3 sequence is 13 residues long. CDR3 DNA: TGTGCCAGTAGTACCAGGGGGCGGAACGAGCAGTACTTC. Protein sequence: CASSTRGRNEQYF.

This clone was picked up a small number of times. A read error may produce the germline difference seen at one junction end. The chain joins TRBV30 to TRBJ1-2; 8 bases are a match to TRBD1. The germline CDR1 and CDR2 sequences are GTSNPN and SVGIG (reference sequence). This CDR3 is built from 10 residues. Here the CDR3 reads CAWRDRDYSF. The CDR3 nucleotides are TGTGCCTGGAGGGACAGGGACTACTCCTTC.

Comments on this clone: Its ends do not fully match the called genes, so a read error is possible. This chain joins TRBV6-6 and TRBJ1-6, with 11 bases aligning to TRBD1. This CDR3 is built from 12 residues. Germline values: CDR1 MNHNY, CDR2 SVGAGI (reference sequence). CDR3 region: CASSYADRGHLF. CDR3 DNA sequence: TGTGCCAGCAGTTACGCGGACAGGGGGCACCTTTTT.

The CDR3 DNA is TGCAGTGCCGGAGCCGGGGAGCTGTTTTTT. It specifies CSAGAGELFF. The V gene is TRBV20-1, the J gene TRBJ2-2; D is uncertain. The CDR3 has 10 residues. Trimming removed 6 bases at V and 6 bases at J, with 5 bases between. Germline V gene lookup returns CDR1 DFQATT and CDR2 SNEGSKA (reference sequence).

This clone has just one count. This chain joins TRBV29-1 and TRBJ2-7; 9 bases align to TRBD2. Losses at the gene ends were 4 bases for V and 7 bases for J; bases not matched to a gene: 14. Germline values: CDR1 SQVTM, CDR2 ANQGSEA. This CDR3 has 15 amino acids. CDR3 sequence: CSVVGRREGRREQYF. The DNA for the CDR3 is TGCAGCGTTGTGGGTCGGCGGGAGGGCCGTCGGGAGCAGTACTTC.

CDR3 in amino acids: CAWSTGLAGGLNTGELFF. DNA for the CDR3: TGTGCCTGGAGTACCGGACTAGCGGGAGGCCTGAACACCGGGGAGCTGTTTTTT. The chain is built from TRBV30 and TRBJ2-2, with 14 positions matching TRBD2. With V trimmed by 2 bases and J by 1 base, 6 bases remained unmatched. The V gene's germline CDR1 is GTSNPN and CDR2 SVGIG (reference sequence). This CDR3 spans 18 amino acids.

This chain links TRBV19 with TRBJ1-5; perhaps TRBD1 as D (5 bases). The CDR3 runs to 17 residues. Germline V gene data show CDR1 as LNHDA and CDR2 as SQIVND (reference sequence). Between the trimmed V and J ends, which lost 2 bases and 0 bases, there was a span of 14 bases. CDR3 bases: TGTGCCAGTAGTATAATTGGCCAGGGTTATAGCAATCAGCCCCAGCATTTT. It is translated as CASSIIGQGYSNQPQHF.

The chain is built from TRBV5-1 and TRBJ1-1; D might be TRBD1 (6 bases). The CDR3 has 14 residues. Trimming removed 3 bases from V and 1 base from J, with 10 bases in between. The germline gives CDR1 SGHRS, CDR2 YFSETQ. CDR3 protein: CASSWGQENTEAFF. As DNA, the CDR3 is TGCGCCAGCAGCTGGGGACAAGAGAACACTGAAGCTTTCTTT.

This clone has more than one count but fewer than ten. This rearrangement joins TRBV18 to TRBJ1-1, with 7 bases identical to TRBD1. The CDR3 length is 16 residues. Trimming took 3 bases from V and 4 from J; bases not matched to a gene: 11. Germline V gene data show CDR1 as KGHSH and CDR2 as LQKENI. CDR3 protein: CASSPFEGAWSTEAFF. In nucleotides, the CDR3 is TGTGCCAGCTCACCCTTTGAGGGGGCGTGGAGCACTGAAGCTTTCTTT. Using reference TRBV18 and TRBJ1-1 for the parts outside the CDR3, the full variable domain is NAGVMQNPRHLVRRRGQEARLRCSPMKGHSHVYWYRQLPEEGLKFMVYLQKENIIDESGMPKERFSAEFPKEGPSILRIQQVVRGDSAAYFCASSPFEGAWSTEAFFGQGTRLTVV.

This clone turned up a few times. This chain connects TRBV4-2 to TRBJ2-2, with TRBD1 matching 8 bases. The trim removed 1 base at V and 2 bases at J, leaving 9 bases unmatched. Germline lookup yields CDR1 LGHNA and CDR2 YNFKEQ. This CDR3 region has 18 residues. For the CDR3, the DNA is TGTGCCAGCAGCCAAGTTACATGGGACAGGACAAACACCGGGGAGCTGTTTTTT. It is translated as CASSQVTWDRTNTGELFF.

The gene calls are TRBV6-1 and TRBJ2-1, with 10 bases identical to TRBD2. Per the germline V gene, CDR1 is MNHNS and CDR2 is SASEGT. Trimming at V came to 7 bases and at J to 7 bases, leaving 1 base not matched to a gene. This CDR3 region has 12 residues. CDR3 nucleotides: TGTGCCAGCAAACTAGCGGGAAATGAGCAGTTCTTC. Its protein product is CASKLAGNEQFF.

This clone has just a few counts. This sequence joins TRBV7-2 and TRBJ2-7; unclear D gene. CDR1 and CDR2 (germline): SGHTA, FQGNSA. The CDR3 spans 13 residues. Trimming took 5 bases from V and 2 from J, leaving 10 bases between them. The CDR3 loop is CASSPGPTYEQYF. As DNA, the CDR3 is TGTGCCAGCAGCCCTGGGCCAACCTACGAGCAGTACTTC.

V and J are TRBV5-8 and TRBJ2-3, with TRBD2 matching 7 bases. Looked up from germline, CDR1 is SGHTS and CDR2 is YDEGEE. The CDR3 totals 13 residues. With V trimmed by 4 bases and J by 6 bases, 5 bases remained unmatched. CDR3 nucleotide sequence: TGTGCCAGCAGCCCCGGGGGAGGGGATACGCAGTATTTT. It specifies CASSPGGGDTQYF.

The V gene is TRBV7-7, the J gene TRBJ2-2; D unclear. Germline lookup yields CDR1 SSHAT and CDR2 FNYEAQ (reference sequence). CDR3 size: 13 residues. This chain's CDR3 is CASLVGNTGELFF. For the CDR3, the DNA is TGTGCTAGCCTGGTCGGGAACACCGGGGAGCTGTTTTTT.

The chain uses TRBV5-3 and TRBJ1-1, with D hard to call. TRBV5-3 counts as an open reading frame of uncertain function. V was pared by 0 bases and J by 8 bases, with 14 bases between. The CDR3 contains 14 residues. CDR3 loop: CARSLAVAAEEAFF. The CDR3 nucleotides are TGTGCCAGAAGCTTGGCGGTTGCAGCGGAGGAAGCTTTCTTT.

The chain uses TRBV28 and TRBJ2-7, with D possibly being TRBD2 (7 bases). The CDR3 consists of 13 residues. Trimming removed 8 bases from V and 2 bases from J, with 13 bases in between. Germline V gene data show CDR1 as MDHEN and CDR2 as SYDVKM. The CDR3 region has the DNA TGTGCCAGCCTAAGCGGGACAACCTACGAGCAGTACTTC. Translation: CASLSGTTYEQYF.